This T cell receptor beta chain was captured in a study of patients and donors after allogeneic stem cell transplantation. Trimming removed 9 bases at V and 2 bases at J, with 11 bases between. CDR3 length: 13 amino acids. Per germline, CDR1 MNHNS and CDR2 SASEGT. From the RT-PCR reads, TCRdb called clonotypes with MiXCR, one entry per CDR3 protein. The table includes fewer than 500,000 distinct CDR3 sequences, roughly 17% detected once. This TCR was recovered from a human donor who was either an allogeneic HSCT recipient or a stem cell or donor lymphocyte infusion donor (not recorded which). It is not recorded whose cells these are; they may come from a transplant donor. Input material: blood, either unsorted or a sorted T cell fraction (not recorded which). The chain employs TRBV6-1 and TRBJ1-5; no firm D call. The CDR3 sequence: CASREGGNQPQHF. The CDR3 DNA follows: TGTGCCAGTCGAGAGGGAGGCAATCAGCCCCAGCATTTT.